This passage covers 28 T cell receptor beta chains from one sample sequenced in a study of blood T cell repertoires in COVID-19. The assay was immunoSEQ multiplex PCR, and TCRdb's table has in-frame clones only and misses some. The sample lists around 76,000 clones; around 83% were seen once. Sequenced input: peripheral blood. Receptor source: a man older than 75 with acute or convalescent COVID-19.

This chain joins TRBV9 and TRBJ2-5; 8 bases are a match to TRBD2. Losses at the gene ends were 6 bases for V and 3 bases for J; bases not matched to a gene: 10. CDR1 SGDLS and CDR2 YYNGEE come from the germline V gene. This CDR3 is 15 amino acids long. For the CDR3, the DNA is TGTGCCAGCAACGATATAGCGGGGCGGGAAGAGACCCAGTACTTC. Translating gives CASNDIAGREETQYF. Combining the CDR3 with reference TRBV9 and TRBJ2-5 gives the whole variable domain DSGVTQTPKHLITATGQRVTLRCSPRSGDLSVYWYQQSLDQGLQFLIQYYNGEERAKGNILERFSAQQFPDLHSELNLSSLELGDSALYFCASNDIAGREETQYFGPGTRLLVL.

J is TRBJ2-1 and V is TRBV29-1; D ambiguous. Trimming took 2 bases from V and 6 from J, leaving 11 bases between them. The CDR3 sequence is 13 residues long. Per the germline V gene, CDR1 is SQVTM and CDR2 is ANQGSEA. In DNA form, the CDR3 reads TGCAGCGTTGAACTAACAGCCCTCAATGAGCAGTTCTTC. It encodes CSVELTALNEQFF.

In DNA, the CDR3 is TGTGCCGCCGACATACATCTAGCCCACGAGCAGTACTTC. Translating gives CAADIHLAHEQYF. The chain joins TRBV24-1 to TRBJ2-7, with D possibly being TRBD2 (5 bases). V was clipped by 12 bases and J by 5 bases, with 19 bases between them. The CDR3 runs 13 residues. The germline V gene encodes CDR1 KGHDR and CDR2 SFDVKD.

V and J are TRBV24-1 and TRBJ1-3; 11 bases are shared with TRBD1. Losses at the gene ends were 10 bases for V and 0 bases for J; bases not matched to a gene: 1. This CDR3 contains 14 residues. Germline V lookup: CDR1 KGHDR, CDR2 SFDVKD. CDR3 DNA sequence: TGTGCCACTGGGACAGGGGGCTCTGGAAACACCATATATTTT. Its protein product is CATGTGGSGNTIYF.

V gene TRBV20-1 combines with J gene TRBJ1-1, with 7 bases aligning to TRBD1. The CDR3 consists of 13 residues. V was clipped by 6 bases and J by 0 bases; unmatched bases: 4. Per germline, CDR1 DFQATT and CDR2 SNEGSKA (reference sequence). CDR3 nucleotides: TGCAGTGCCAGTGACAGGGTGAACACTGAAGCTTTCTTT. This codes for CSASDRVNTEAFF.

This chain uses TRBV7-2 with TRBJ2-1; a possible D gene is TRBD2 (6 bases). The CDR3 contains 11 residues. CDR1 and CDR2 from the germline V gene are SGHTA and FQGNSA. The ends were cut back, 5 bases at V and 10 bases at J, with 9 bases in the middle. The CDR3 is CASSAGPEQFF. In DNA, the CDR3 is TGTGCCAGCAGCGCGGGGCCGGAGCAGTTCTTC.

The chain recombines TRBV4-3 with TRBJ1-2; D may be TRBD1 (6 bases). With 3 bases removed from V and 1 base from J, the gap between germline ends came to 9 bases. The CDR3 contains 14 residues. Germline V gene data show CDR1 as LGHNA and CDR2 as YSLEER. The CDR3 nucleotides read TGCGCCAGCAGCCAGGACAGCCTTAACTATGGCTACACCTTC. Translating gives CASSQDSLNYGYTF.

The chain has TRBV6-2 or TRBV6-3 and TRBJ2-1, with 14 nucleotides matching TRBD2. CDR1 is MNHEY and CDR2 is SVGEGT in the germline V gene. The CDR3 length is 20 residues. After removal of 5 bases from V and 7 bases from J, the junction contained 19 bases not matched to a gene. Here the CDR3 DNA reads TGTGCCAGCAGTCTTTCGCCCGGACTAGCGGGGGGCGCCCCTAGAAATGAGCAGTTCTTC. This translates into CASSLSPGLAGGAPRNEQFF.

This chain uses TRBV5-1 with TRBJ2-1; 8 positions agree with TRBD1. Per germline, CDR1 SGHRS and CDR2 YFSETQ. This CDR3 comprises 16 residues. Trimming at V came to 4 bases and at J to 0 bases, leaving 6 bases not matched to a gene. The CDR3, as DNA: TGCGCCAGCAGCGAGACAGGGGCAAGCTCCTACAATGAGCAGTTCTTC. The encoded protein is CASSETGASSYNEQFF.

The CDR3 spells CASSRQEAEAFF. CDR3 in DNA: TGTGCCAGCAGTAGACAGGAAGCTGAAGCTTTCTTT. This chain uses TRBV28 with TRBJ1-1; D might be TRBD1 (6 bases). V was clipped by 5 bases and J by 6 bases, with 10 bases between them. CDR3 length: 12 residues. The germline V gene has CDR1 MDHEN and CDR2 SYDVKM. Using reference TRBV28 and TRBJ1-1 for the parts outside the CDR3, the full variable domain is DVKVTQSSRYLVKRTGEKVFLECVQDMDHENMFWYRQDPGLGLRLIYFSYDVKMKEKGDIPEGYSVSREKKERFSLILESASTNQTSMYLCASSRQEAEAFFGQGTRLTVV.

This clone was detected only once. The CDR3 DNA sequence: TGTGCCAGCAGTGAATATAGGACAGATACAACGAACACCGGGGAGCTGTTTTTT. Translated, it gives CASSEYRTDTTNTGELFF. This chain connects TRBV25-1 to TRBJ2-2; the D gene is possibly TRBD1 (6 bases). Germline V CDR1 and CDR2: MGHDK, SYGVNS. CDR3 length: 18 amino acids. V was trimmed by 0 bases and J by 0 bases, leaving 14 bases between them.

V and J are TRBV5-1 and TRBJ1-1; TRBD1 might be the D (5 bases). The ends were cut back, 8 bases at V and 0 bases at J, with 11 bases in the middle. The germline CDR1 and CDR2 sequences are SGHRS and YFSETQ. CDR3 length equals 13 residues. The CDR3 DNA reads TGCGCCAGGGAACAGGCCTTGAACACTGAAGCTTTCTTT. The encoded protein is CAREQALNTEAFF.

CDR3 region: CASSLLNYEQYF. CDR3 DNA: TGTGCCAGCAGTCTACTCAACTACGAGCAGTACTTC. This chain joins TRBV6-2 or TRBV6-3 and TRBJ2-7; D not certain. The CDR3 has 12 amino acids. From germline, CDR1 is MNHEY and CDR2 SVGEGT. Between the trimmed V and J ends, which lost 5 bases and 3 bases, there was a span of 8 bases.

The V and J genes are TRBV28 and TRBJ2-3; D perhaps matches TRBD1 (6 bases). The CDR3 totals 15 residues. Germline CDR1 reads MDHEN; CDR2 reads SYDVKM. V lost 6 bases to trimming and J lost 1 base, with 14 bases between them. The CDR3 protein is CASRLWTDGTDTQYF. The CDR3 DNA reads TGTGCCAGCAGGCTCTGGACAGACGGCACAGATACGCAGTATTTT.

The chain joins TRBV7-2 to TRBJ2-2, with TRBD1 as a possible D gene (6 bases). The CDR3 runs 13 residues. V lost 3 bases and J 5 bases, leaving 7 bases between the germline ends. In germline, CDR1 is SGHTA, CDR2 FQGNSA. This chain's CDR3 is CASSFTGTGELFF. CDR3 nucleotides: TGTGCCAGCAGCTTCACAGGGACCGGGGAGCTGTTTTTT.

This clone showed up just a few times. The V and J genes are TRBV19 and TRBJ1-1, with TRBD1 as a possible D gene (5 bases). The V end lost 5 bases, the J end lost 3 bases, and 13 bases lay between the germline ends. CDR1 is LNHDA, CDR2 SQIVND, per germline (reference sequence). This CDR3 spans 14 amino acids. The CDR3 sequence: CASSFEGVYTEAFF. CDR3 nucleotides: TGTGCCAGTAGTTTTGAAGGGGTTTACACTGAAGCTTTCTTT.

The V gene is TRBV10-2, the J gene TRBJ1-2, with D hard to call. This CDR3 is built from 13 residues. From germline, CDR1 is WSHSY and CDR2 SAAADI. V was pared by 5 bases and J by 0 bases, with 7 bases between. The chain's CDR3 is CASSPGTNYGYTF. In nucleotides, the CDR3 is TGCGCCAGCAGTCCCGGGACTAACTATGGCTACACCTTC.

The J gene is TRBJ2-1, the V gene TRBV19, with 7 bases matching TRBD2. J was trimmed by 1 base and V by 7 bases; bases with no gene match: 10. CDR3 length equals 16 residues. The germline V gene has CDR1 LNHDA and CDR2 SQIVND (reference sequence). As DNA, the CDR3 is TGTGCCAGTAACCGGGGGGAGGGTGGATCCTACAATGAGCAGTTCTTC. This encodes CASNRGEGGSYNEQFF.

This chain uses TRBV7-2 with TRBJ2-2; TRBD2 agrees at 10 bases. The CDR3 length is 16 residues. Germline trimming cut 3 bases from V and 5 bases from J; bases unmatched to any gene: 6. Germline V lookup: CDR1 SGHTA, CDR2 FQGNSA. CDR3 DNA sequence: TGTGCCAGCAGCTTCCTAGCGGGAGTATGGACCGGGGAGCTGTTTTTT. It specifies CASSFLAGVWTGELFF.

V usage is TRBV10-2 and J usage is TRBJ2-1, with TRBD2 matching over 10 bases. Germline-derived CDR1 and CDR2 are WSHSY and SAAADI. The CDR3 length is 13 residues. Trimming removed 5 bases from V and 9 bases from J; junction bases left unmatched: 4. The CDR3 spells CASSLAGATEQFF. The CDR3 DNA sequence: TGCGCCAGCAGTCTAGCGGGAGCGACTGAGCAGTTCTTC.

The chain uses TRBV11-2 and TRBJ2-3, with 7 nucleotides matching TRBD2. The junction had 9 bases not matched to a gene; V was cut back by 3 bases and J by 0 bases. The germline gives CDR1 SGHAT, CDR2 FQNNGV. The CDR3 is 17 amino acids. Here the CDR3 DNA reads TGTGCCAGCAGCTTTTTGACACTAGCGCCTAGCACAGATACGCAGTATTTT. The encoded protein is CASSFLTLAPSTDTQYF.

The chain has TRBV5-1 and TRBJ1-1, with D maybe TRBD1 (6 bases). CDR3 length: 14 amino acids. Per the germline V gene, CDR1 is SGHRS and CDR2 is YFSETQ. V dropped 4 bases and J dropped 4 bases, with 14 bases sitting between them. The CDR3 sequence is CASSGGAFGTEAFF. Here the CDR3 DNA reads TGCGCCAGCAGCGGGGGGGCGTTCGGCACTGAAGCTTTCTTT.

The chain carries TRBV4-1 and TRBJ1-2, with 9 bases identical to TRBD1. CDR1 and CDR2 from the germline V gene are MGHRA and YSYEKL. This CDR3 has 16 residues. With 0 bases clipped from V and 2 bases from J, the junction kept 4 bases outside the gene matches. The CDR3 DNA is TGCGCCAGCAGCCAAGATTGGGACAGGGTAAACTATGGCTACACCTTC. This encodes CASSQDWDRVNYGYTF.

V usage is TRBV27 and J usage is TRBJ2-3; D remains ambiguous. Deletions cut 5 bases from V and 2 bases from J, with 8 bases between. Germline lookup yields CDR1 MNHEY and CDR2 SMNVEV (reference sequence). The CDR3 runs 13 residues. CDR3 nucleotides: TGTGCCAGCAGTGCAGGTTTCACAGATACGCAGTATTTT. It encodes CASSAGFTDTQYF.

V is TRBV7-9 and J is TRBJ2-4; the D gene is possibly TRBD1 (6 bases). Trimming took off 1 base at V and 0 bases at J, with 13 bases between the two ends. This CDR3 is 17 amino acids long. Germline loops: CDR1 SEHNR, CDR2 FQNEAQ (reference sequence). The CDR3 region is CASSLVGTQIAKNIQYF. The CDR3 DNA is TGTGCCAGCAGCTTAGTCGGGACACAGATAGCCAAAAACATTCAGTACTTC.

The rearrangement uses TRBV23-1 and TRBJ1-6, with TRBD1 identical over 8 bases. TRBV23-1 is an open reading frame whose function is uncertain. This CDR3 comprises 19 residues. V was clipped by 0 bases and J by 10 bases; unmatched bases: 17. Here the CDR3 DNA reads TGCGCCAGCAGTCAATCGGCCCAGGACAGGGCAGTAATTCGATCACCCCTCCACTTT. Translating it yields CASSQSAQDRAVIRSPLHF.

The chain has TRBV7-2 and TRBJ2-7; 7 nucleotides match TRBD2. There are 17 residues in the CDR3. Trimming removed 2 bases from V and 2 bases from J; junction bases left unmatched: 12. Germline V gene lookup returns CDR1 SGHTA and CDR2 FQGNSA. The CDR3: CASSLKVSGLPAYEQYF. The CDR3 DNA is TGTGCCAGCAGCTTAAAGGTTTCGGGACTACCAGCCTACGAGCAGTACTTC.

The chain combines TRBV27 with TRBJ2-7, with 9 bases that match TRBD2. Germline V lookup: CDR1 MNHEY, CDR2 SMNVEV (reference sequence). CDR3 length: 15 amino acids. With V trimmed by 4 bases and J by 5 bases, 9 bases remained unmatched. Written as DNA, the CDR3 is TGTGCCAGCAGTTCCCTGGGGCTAGCGGGAAACGAGCAGTACTTC. Protein sequence: CASSSLGLAGNEQYF.